This TCR beta chain stems from a study of blood T cells in healthy people across ages. Alongside a J-beta primer mix, a sample-barcoded 5' primer served in a second PCR lasting about 7 to 11 cycles. TCRdb re-analysed the 5' RACE reads in MiXCR, keeping a single row per CDR3 protein. The data hold fewer than 700,000 distinct CDR3 sequences, with 40% to 45% observed a single time. Trimming left V 7 bases short and J 7 bases short, with 20 bases between. Germline V gives CDR1 MNHNS, CDR2 SASEGT. The CDR3 has 15 residues. The sequenced material came from blood. The clonotype comes from a man of 80 years or more in good health. The V call is TRBV6-1, the J call TRBJ1-5; D may be TRBD1 (6 bases). CDR3 amino acids: CASNDGTKTGQPQHF. Written as DNA, the CDR3 is TGTGCCAGCAACGACGGGACAAAAACGGGACAGCCCCAGCATTTT.